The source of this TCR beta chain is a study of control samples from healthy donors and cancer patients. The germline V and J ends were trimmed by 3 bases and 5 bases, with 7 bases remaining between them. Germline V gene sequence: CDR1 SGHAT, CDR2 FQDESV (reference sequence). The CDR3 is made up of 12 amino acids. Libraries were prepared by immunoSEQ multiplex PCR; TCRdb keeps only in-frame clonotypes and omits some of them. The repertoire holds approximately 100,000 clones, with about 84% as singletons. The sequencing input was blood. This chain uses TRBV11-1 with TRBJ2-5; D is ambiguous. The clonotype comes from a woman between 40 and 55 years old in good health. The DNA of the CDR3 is TGTGCCAGCAGCTTCAATCGGGAGACCCAGTACTTC. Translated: CASSFNRETQYF.